Below, 30 T cell receptor beta chains from the same sample are listed, as sequenced in a study of response to subunit inactivated influenza vaccine. TCRdb analysed the RT-PCR reads with MiXCR anew, one entry per CDR3 protein. The table lists about 520,000 distinct CDR3 sequences, 7.2% of them singletons. Sequenced here: PBMCs from blood, sampled less than 30 months after vaccination. Receptor source: a man between 50 and 69 years old who received an inactivated influenza vaccine.

The table lists this clonotype with many counts. This rearrangement joins TRBV7-2 to TRBJ1-1; the D is unclear. Trimming stripped 2 bases from V and 1 base from J, with 8 bases between. Germline V CDR1 and CDR2: SGHTA, FQGNSA. The CDR3 contains 14 residues. Here the CDR3 reads CASSLTRENTEAFF. The CDR3 nucleotides read TGTGCCAGCAGCTTAACCCGGGAGAACACTGAAGCTTTCTTT.

This clonotype was observed at least ten times. V is TRBV7-2 and J is TRBJ2-3; D unclear. V lost 1 base, J lost 1 base, and 9 bases lay in between. Germline V gene data show CDR1 as SGHTA and CDR2 as FQGNSA. The CDR3 length is 15 residues. The CDR3 sequence is CASSLGPPGTDTQYF. The DNA for the CDR3 is TGTGCCAGCAGCTTAGGCCCTCCGGGCACAGATACGCAGTATTTT.

This rearrangement joins TRBV4-3 to TRBJ2-3; D is ambiguous. Germline CDR1 and CDR2: LGHNA and YSLEER. The CDR3 covers 16 residues. The V gene lost 1 base and the J gene lost 0 bases, with 11 bases spanning the gap. The CDR3 DNA follows: TGCGCCAGCAGCCAAGCCGCAGCGCTGAGCACAGATACGCAGTATTTT. This gives the protein CASSQAAALSTDTQYF.

The table lists this clonotype with a few counts. J is TRBJ1-1 and V is TRBV12-3 or TRBV12-4; D gene unclear. This CDR3 region has 15 residues. Deletions cut 3 bases from V and 4 bases from J, with 15 bases between. The CDR3 DNA sequence: TGTGCCAGCAGTTTTAATTTCCCGGGTCTCACTGAAGCTTTCTTT. It yields the protein CASSFNFPGLTEAFF.

This clonotype was observed at least ten times. The rearrangement links TRBV29-1 to TRBJ1-1, with D perhaps TRBD1 (5 bases). V lost 6 bases and J 9 bases, leaving 11 bases between the germline ends. CDR3 length: 10 amino acids. CDR1 is SQVTM, CDR2 ANQGSEA, per germline. The CDR3 sequence is CSVVDTKAFF. The DNA for the CDR3 is TGCAGCGTCGTGGACACAAAAGCTTTCTTT.

This clonotype turned up a few times. V is TRBV11-2 and J is TRBJ2-3; 8 bases match TRBD2. The CDR3 is 16 residues long. Germline trimming cut 7 bases from V and 5 bases from J; bases unmatched to any gene: 14. Per germline, CDR1 SGHAT and CDR2 FQNNGV. The CDR3 coding sequence is TGTGCCAGCAAGGGCGGGAGCGGGAGTTGGGTAGATACGCAGTATTTT. Residues: CASKGGSGSWVDTQYF.

This clonotype was observed many times. The chain recombines TRBV9 with TRBJ2-7; 9 nucleotides line up with TRBD1. The CDR3 consists of 13 residues. J was trimmed by 6 bases and V by 2 bases; bases with no gene match: 3. Germline V gives CDR1 SGDLS, CDR2 YYNGEE. CDR3 sequence (DNA): TGTGCCAGCAGCGTCGTGACAGGGGGCGAGCAGTACTTC. Its protein is CASSVVTGGEQYF.

This clonotype was seen many times. The chain links TRBV3-1 to TRBJ2-7, with 10 bases matching TRBD1. J lost 6 bases, V lost 4 bases, and 9 bases had no gene match. CDR3 length: 15 amino acids. Germline loops: CDR1 LGHDT, CDR2 YNNKEL (reference sequence). The CDR3 DNA is TGTGCCAGCAGCCCGAGGACAGGGGGTTCCCCCGAGCAGTACTTC. This encodes CASSPRTGGSPEQYF.

This clonotype was seen a handful of times. The rearrangement joins TRBV3-1 to TRBJ2-1; 9 bases match TRBD2. The CDR3 sequence is 14 residues long. Germline values: CDR1 LGHDT, CDR2 YNNKEL (reference sequence). With V trimmed by 3 bases and J by 9 bases, 6 bases remained unmatched. The CDR3 coding sequence is TGTGCCAGCAGCCACCCACTAGCGGGCGGTGAGCAGTTCTTC. It translates to CASSHPLAGGEQFF.

The chain carries TRBV6-1 and TRBJ2-7, with 7 nucleotides matching TRBD1. Germline CDR1 reads MNHNS; CDR2 reads SASEGT. The J segment lost 2 bases and the V segment lost 6 bases, leaving 10 bases of the junction unmatched. There are 15 residues in the CDR3. The CDR3 bases are TGTGCCAGCAGCTTCTACAGGGGATCAACCTACGAGCAGTACTTC. Translation gives CASSFYRGSTYEQYF.

The chain has TRBV3-1 and TRBJ1-2, with 9 nucleotides matching TRBD1. With 4 bases clipped from V and 8 bases from J, the junction kept 17 bases outside the gene matches. The CDR3 is 17 residues long. The germline CDR1 and CDR2 sequences are LGHDT and YNNKEL (reference sequence). CDR3 in amino acids: CASSRLDRGLFGGGYTF. For the CDR3, the DNA is TGTGCCAGCAGCCGCTTGGACAGGGGATTGTTTGGAGGCGGCTACACCTTC.

This clonotype occurred many times. This chain uses TRBV20-1 with TRBJ1-2; maybe TRBD1 (5 bases). The CDR3 contains 12 residues. Trimming stripped 5 bases from V and 10 bases from J, with 17 bases between. Germline V CDR1 and CDR2: DFQATT, SNEGSKA (reference sequence). CDR3 bases: TGCAGTGCTGCCGGGACCTTGTACGACTACACCTTC. Its protein product is CSAAGTLYDYTF.

This clonotype came up a few times. The chain uses TRBV28 and TRBJ2-7; the match to TRBD2 covers 8 bases. CDR1 is MDHEN and CDR2 is SYDVKM in the germline V gene. The V segment lost 3 bases and the J segment 6 bases; nucleotides outside the gene matches: 10. The CDR3 contains 15 residues. CDR3 sequence: CASSFPTGLGGEQYF. CDR3 nucleotides: TGTGCCAGCAGTTTTCCTACGGGACTAGGGGGCGAGCAGTACTTC.

V and J are TRBV20-1 and TRBJ2-3, with 12 bases identical to TRBD2. The CDR3 is 16 amino acids. V trimming: 6 bases; J trimming: 7 bases; junction bases outside the gene matches: 14. Germline loops: CDR1 DFQATT, CDR2 SNEGSKA (reference sequence). CDR3: CSATNVASGGANTQYF. For the CDR3, the DNA is TGCAGTGCGACCAACGTGGCTAGCGGGGGGGCAAATACGCAGTATTTT.

This clonotype was observed many times. The V and J genes are TRBV18 and TRBJ1-2; TRBD1 matches at 11 bases. V lost 3 bases and J lost 3; bases outside the gene matches: 6. Germline CDR1 KGHSH, CDR2 LQKENI. The CDR3 sequence is 16 residues long. The chain's CDR3 is CASSPRRGQGDYGYTF. The CDR3 region has the DNA TGTGCCAGCTCACCTAGACGGGGACAGGGGGACTATGGCTACACCTTC.

The chain uses TRBV12-3 or TRBV12-4 and TRBJ2-3; D gene unclear. The CDR3 is made up of 12 amino acids. With 3 bases removed from V and 5 bases from J, the gap between germline ends came to 6 bases. The chain's CDR3 is CASSFSVDTQYF. The CDR3 bases are TGTGCCAGCAGTTTCTCGGTAGATACGCAGTATTTT.

The chain links TRBV20-1 to TRBJ1-1; D is uncertain. CDR1 and CDR2 (germline): DFQATT, SNEGSKA (reference sequence). This CDR3 is 11 amino acids long. The germline V and J ends were trimmed by 3 bases and 4 bases, with 6 bases remaining between them. DNA of the CDR3: TGCAGTGCTAGGGAAGCCACTGAAGCTTTCTTT. Its protein is CSAREATEAFF.

This clonotype was seen once. A much larger clonotype is one base distant, so this may be a read error. The chain has TRBV4-2 and TRBJ2-3; D possibly corresponds to TRBD1 (5 bases). The CDR3 is 15 residues long. Per the germline V gene, CDR1 is LGHNA and CDR2 is YNFKEQ. The DNA of the CDR3 is TGTGCCAGCAGCCCAGCCTCCAGGGAATCAGATGCGCAGTATTTT. Its translation: CASSPASRESDAQYF.

The chain's CDR3 is CASSQGQGAGNRYEQYF. The DNA of the CDR3 is TGTGCCAGCAGCCAAGGACAGGGCGCGGGAAATCGATACGAGCAGTACTTC. V gene TRBV4-2 combines with J gene TRBJ2-7; a weak D match, TRBD1 (7 bases). The germline V gene encodes CDR1 LGHNA and CDR2 YNFKEQ. The CDR3 has 17 residues. The V end lost 1 base, the J end lost 4 bases, and 20 bases lay between the germline ends.

This clonotype has a handful of counts. This sequence joins TRBV6-5 and TRBJ2-7; tentatively, D is TRBD1 (6 bases). Germline V lookup: CDR1 MNHEY, CDR2 SVGAGI. The CDR3 covers 14 residues. V was trimmed by 5 bases and J by 0 bases, leaving 11 bases between them. CDR3 sequence: CASSIQGYSYEQYF. The CDR3 nucleotides read TGTGCCAGCAGTATACAGGGCTACTCCTACGAGCAGTACTTC.

This clonotype was counted a few times. The chain recombines TRBV4-1 with TRBJ1-5; D not resolved. V shed 1 base and J shed 6 bases, with 19 bases lying between them. The CDR3 length is 17 residues. Germline values: CDR1 MGHRA, CDR2 YSYEKL. The CDR3 DNA sequence: TGCGCCAGCAGCCAAGCGGCAGGTCCTCCTTGGGGTCAGCCCCAGCATTTT. Its translation is CASSQAAGPPWGQPQHF.

The sample holds many counts of this clonotype. The chain carries TRBV27 and TRBJ2-7, with TRBD2 identical over 12 bases. CDR3 length: 14 amino acids. Germline CDR1 reads MNHEY; CDR2 reads SMNVEV (reference sequence). With 6 bases clipped from V and 3 bases from J, the junction kept 3 bases outside the gene matches. The DNA of the CDR3 is TGTGCCAGCAGCAGGACTAGCGGGGACTACGAGCAGTACTTC. This sequence encodes CASSRTSGDYEQYF.

The chain has TRBV4-2 and TRBJ1-2; weak D call: TRBD1 (6 bases). CDR1 is LGHNA and CDR2 is YNFKEQ in the germline V gene. The CDR3 consists of 14 residues. V was cut by 3 bases and J by 4 bases, with 12 bases left in between. CDR3 in amino acids: CASSQATGLYGYTF. The CDR3 nucleotides are TGTGCCAGCAGCCAGGCGACAGGCCTCTATGGCTACACCTTC.

This sequence joins TRBV28 and TRBJ2-7; 14 bases match TRBD2. Looked up from germline, CDR1 is MDHEN and CDR2 is SYDVKM. Trimming took 2 bases from V and 10 from J; bases not matched to a gene: 7. The CDR3 extends over 15 amino acids. The CDR3 bases are TGTGCCAGCAGTTTAGCCGGGACTAGCGGGAGTTTCCAGTACTTC. Encoded protein: CASSLAGTSGSFQYF. The whole variable domain, filled in from reference TRBV28 and TRBJ2-7, reads DVKVTQSSRYLVKRTGEKVFLECVQDMDHENMFWYRQDPGLGLRLIYFSYDVKMKEKGDIPEGYSVSREKKERFSLILESASTNQTSMYLCASSLAGTSGSFQYFGPGTRLTVT.

The gene calls are TRBV7-2 and TRBJ2-4, with 7 bases aligning to TRBD2. V dropped 1 base and J dropped 9; count of bases not matched to a gene: 3. CDR3 length: 13 amino acids. CDR1 is SGHTA, CDR2 FQGNSA, per germline. The CDR3: CASSLVGEGIQYF. The CDR3 DNA is TGTGCCAGCAGCTTAGTAGGGGAGGGCATTCAGTACTTC.

This clonotype was counted ten times or more. The V gene is TRBV4-2, the J gene TRBJ2-5, with 12 bases matching TRBD2. V shed 3 bases and J 2 bases; nucleotides not matched to a gene: 4. This CDR3 region has 16 residues. Germline CDR1 is LGHNA and CDR2 is YNFKEQ. CDR3 amino acids: CASSHTGTSGQETQYF. The CDR3, as DNA: TGTGCCAGCAGCCATACGGGGACTAGCGGGCAAGAGACCCAGTACTTC.

The table lists this clonotype with a few counts. The V call is TRBV20-1, the J call TRBJ2-1, with 9 bases aligning to TRBD1. This CDR3 comprises 15 residues. Germline values: CDR1 DFQATT, CDR2 SNEGSKA (reference sequence). J gave up 8 bases and V 0 bases, and 8 bases lay outside the gene matches. The CDR3 loop reads CSARDLGTGRYEQFF. The CDR3 DNA reads TGCAGTGCTAGAGATCTTGGGACAGGGAGGTATGAGCAGTTCTTC.

The sample holds a few counts of this clonotype. The chain links TRBV10-3 to TRBJ2-2; 10 bases are a match to TRBD2. The CDR3 loop spans 14 amino acids. V trimming: 6 bases; J trimming: 6 bases; junction bases outside the gene matches: 4. CDR1 ENHRY and CDR2 SYGVKD come from the germline V gene. DNA of the CDR3: TGTGCCATCAGGACTAGCGGGCCCGCCGGGGAGCTGTTTTTT. As protein: CAIRTSGPAGELFF.

The V gene is TRBV29-1, the J gene TRBJ2-3, with D maybe TRBD2 (6 bases). The V gene lost 6 bases and the J gene lost 4 bases, with 20 bases spanning the gap. The CDR3 is 15 residues long. CDR1 and CDR2 (germline): SQVTM, ANQGSEA. The CDR3 is CSVGPGLARPDTQYF. As DNA, the CDR3 is TGCAGCGTGGGGCCGGGACTCGCCAGGCCAGATACGCAGTATTTT.

This clonotype was detected a few times. This chain joins TRBV14 and TRBJ2-3; the D gene is possibly TRBD2 (6 bases). The germline CDR1 and CDR2 sequences are SGHDN and FVKESK. Between the trimmed V and J ends, which lost 4 bases and 3 bases, there was a span of 20 bases. This CDR3 region has 17 residues. The CDR3 sequence: CASSPKPGVDLTDTQYF. The CDR3 region has the DNA TGTGCCAGCAGCCCGAAGCCGGGAGTAGATTTAACAGATACGCAGTATTTT. Variable domain in full (rest from reference TRBV14 and TRBJ2-3): EAGVTQFPSHSVIEKGQTVTLRCDPISGHDNLYWYRRVMGKEIKFLLHFVKESKQDESGMPNNRFLAERTGGTYSTLKVQPAELEDSGVYFCASSPKPGVDLTDTQYFGPGTRLTVL.